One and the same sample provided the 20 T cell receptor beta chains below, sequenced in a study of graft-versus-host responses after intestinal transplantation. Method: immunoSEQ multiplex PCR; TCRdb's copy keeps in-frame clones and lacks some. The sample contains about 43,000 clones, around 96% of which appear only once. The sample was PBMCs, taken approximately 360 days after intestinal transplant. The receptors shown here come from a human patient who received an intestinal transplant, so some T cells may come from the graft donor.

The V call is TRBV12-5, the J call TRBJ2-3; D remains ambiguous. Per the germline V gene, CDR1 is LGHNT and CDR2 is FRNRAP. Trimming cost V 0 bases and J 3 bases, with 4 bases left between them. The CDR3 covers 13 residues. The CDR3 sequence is CASGLVRTDTQYF. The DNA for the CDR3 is TGTGCTAGTGGTTTGGTACGAACAGATACGCAGTATTTT.

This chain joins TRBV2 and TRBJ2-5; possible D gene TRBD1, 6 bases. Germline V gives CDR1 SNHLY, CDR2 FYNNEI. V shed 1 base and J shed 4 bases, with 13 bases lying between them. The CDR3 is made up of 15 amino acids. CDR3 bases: TGTGCCAGCAGTGAAGATACAGGGTTGCGAGAGACCCAGTACTTC. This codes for CASSEDTGLRETQYF.

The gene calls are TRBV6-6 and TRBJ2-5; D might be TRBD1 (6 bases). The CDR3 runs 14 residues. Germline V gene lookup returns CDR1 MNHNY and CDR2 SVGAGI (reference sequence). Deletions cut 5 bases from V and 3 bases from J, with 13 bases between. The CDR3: CASSTESGEETQYF. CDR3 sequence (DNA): TGTGCCAGCAGTACGGAATCAGGGGAAGAGACCCAGTACTTC.

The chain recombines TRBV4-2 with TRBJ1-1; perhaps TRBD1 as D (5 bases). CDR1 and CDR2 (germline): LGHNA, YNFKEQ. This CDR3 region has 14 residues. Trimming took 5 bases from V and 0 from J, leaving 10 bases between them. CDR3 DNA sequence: TGTGCCAGCAGCTTGGGGCTGGTGAACACTGAAGCTTTCTTT. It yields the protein CASSLGLVNTEAFF.

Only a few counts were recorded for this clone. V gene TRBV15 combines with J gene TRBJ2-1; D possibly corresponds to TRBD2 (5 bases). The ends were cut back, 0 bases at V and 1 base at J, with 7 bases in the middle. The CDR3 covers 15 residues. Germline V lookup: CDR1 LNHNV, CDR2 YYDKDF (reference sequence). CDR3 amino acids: CATSRDSGSYNEQFF. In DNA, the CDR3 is TGTGCCACCAGCAGAGATTCGGGGTCCTACAATGAGCAGTTCTTC.

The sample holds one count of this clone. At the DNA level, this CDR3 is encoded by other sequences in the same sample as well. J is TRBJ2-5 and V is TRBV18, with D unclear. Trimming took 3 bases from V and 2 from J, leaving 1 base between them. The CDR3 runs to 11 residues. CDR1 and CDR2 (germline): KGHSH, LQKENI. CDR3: CASSPQETQYF. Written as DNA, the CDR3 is TGTGCCAGCTCACCTCAAGAGACCCAGTACTTC. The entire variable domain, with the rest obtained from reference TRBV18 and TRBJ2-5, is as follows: NAGVMQNPRHLVRRRGQEARLRCSPMKGHSHVYWYRQLPEEGLKFMVYLQKENIIDESGMPKERFSAEFPKEGPSILRIQQVVRGDSAAYFCASSPQETQYFGPGTRLLVL.

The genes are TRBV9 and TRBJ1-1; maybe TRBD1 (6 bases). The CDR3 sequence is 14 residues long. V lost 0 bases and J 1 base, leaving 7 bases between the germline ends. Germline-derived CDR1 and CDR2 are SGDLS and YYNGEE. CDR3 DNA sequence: TGTGCCAGCAGCGTAGAGGGGGGGAACACTGAAGCTTTCTTT. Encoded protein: CASSVEGGNTEAFF.

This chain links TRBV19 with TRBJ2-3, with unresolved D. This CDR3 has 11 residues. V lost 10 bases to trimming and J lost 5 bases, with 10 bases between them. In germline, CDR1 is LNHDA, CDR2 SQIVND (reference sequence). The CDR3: CATPAGDTQYF. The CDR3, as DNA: TGTGCCACCCCGGCCGGAGATACGCAGTATTTT.

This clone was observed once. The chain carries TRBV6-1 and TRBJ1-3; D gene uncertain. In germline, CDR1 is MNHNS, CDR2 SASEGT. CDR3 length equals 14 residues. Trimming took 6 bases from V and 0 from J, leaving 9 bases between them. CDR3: CASRSLFSGNTIYF. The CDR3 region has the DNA TGTGCCAGCAGGAGCCTTTTCTCTGGAAACACCATATATTTT.

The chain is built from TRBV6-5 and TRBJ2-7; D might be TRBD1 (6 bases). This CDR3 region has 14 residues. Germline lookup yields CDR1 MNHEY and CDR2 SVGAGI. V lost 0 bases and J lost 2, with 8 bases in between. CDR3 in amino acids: CASSYSTGTYEQYF. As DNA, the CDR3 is TGTGCCAGCAGTTACTCAACAGGGACCTACGAGCAGTACTTC.

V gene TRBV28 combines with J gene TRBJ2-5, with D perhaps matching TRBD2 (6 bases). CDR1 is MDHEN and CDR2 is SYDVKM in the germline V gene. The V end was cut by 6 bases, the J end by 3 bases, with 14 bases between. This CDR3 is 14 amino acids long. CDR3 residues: CASSTAGWEETQYF. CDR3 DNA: TGTGCCAGCAGCACCGCGGGGTGGGAAGAGACCCAGTACTTC.

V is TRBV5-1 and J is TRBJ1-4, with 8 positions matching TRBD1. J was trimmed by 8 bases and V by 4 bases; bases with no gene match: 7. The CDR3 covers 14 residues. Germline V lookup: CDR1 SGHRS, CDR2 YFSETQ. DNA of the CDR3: TGCGCCAGCAGCCCCTCCAGGGGGCGGGAAAAACTGTTTTTT. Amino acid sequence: CASSPSRGREKLFF.

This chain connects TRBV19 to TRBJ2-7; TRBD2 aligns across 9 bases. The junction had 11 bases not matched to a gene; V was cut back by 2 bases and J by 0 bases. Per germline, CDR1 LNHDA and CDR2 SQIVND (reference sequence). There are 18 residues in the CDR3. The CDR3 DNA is TGTGCCAGTAGTATAACGTCGCCTAGCGGGGCCCTCTCCTACGAGCAGTACTTC. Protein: CASSITSPSGALSYEQYF.

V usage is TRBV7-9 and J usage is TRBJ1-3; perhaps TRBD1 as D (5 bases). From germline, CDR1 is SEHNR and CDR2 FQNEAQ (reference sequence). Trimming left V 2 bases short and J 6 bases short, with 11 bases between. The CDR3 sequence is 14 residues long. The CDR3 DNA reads TGTGCCAGCAGCTTAATAGGGGCTAAAAACACCATATATTTT. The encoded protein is CASSLIGAKNTIYF.

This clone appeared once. CDR3 nucleotide sequence: TGTGCCAGCAGTTACTCGATAGGCCCCGCGGAGCAGTTCTTC. Translated: CASSYSIGPAEQFF. This rearrangement joins TRBV6-5 to TRBJ2-1; D remains ambiguous. CDR1 is MNHEY and CDR2 is SVGAGI in the germline V gene. The CDR3 loop spans 14 amino acids. V was cut by 0 bases and J by 10 bases, with 13 bases left in between.

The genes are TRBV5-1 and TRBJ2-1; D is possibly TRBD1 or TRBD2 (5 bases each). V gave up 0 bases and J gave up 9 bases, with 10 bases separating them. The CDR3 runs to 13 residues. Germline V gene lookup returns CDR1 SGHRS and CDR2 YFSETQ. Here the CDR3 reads CASSLDRGGEQFF. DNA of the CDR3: TGCGCCAGCAGCTTGGATCGTGGGGGTGAGCAGTTCTTC. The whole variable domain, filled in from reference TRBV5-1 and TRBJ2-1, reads KAGVTQTPRYLIKTRGQQVTLSCSPISGHRSVSWYQQTPGQGLQFLFEYFSETQRNKGNFPGRFSGRQFSNSRSEMNVSTLELGDSALYLCASSLDRGGEQFFGPGTRLTVL.

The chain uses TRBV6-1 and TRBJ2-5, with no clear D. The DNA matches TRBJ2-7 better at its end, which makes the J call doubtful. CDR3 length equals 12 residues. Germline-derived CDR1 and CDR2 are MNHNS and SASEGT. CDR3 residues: CASSEVVSEQYF. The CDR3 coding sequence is TGTGCCAGCAGTGAGGTGGTCAGCGAGCAGTACTTC.

The CDR3, as DNA: TGTGCCAGCAGCCAAAGCGGGTTTGCGCAGTATTTT. Its protein product is CASSQSGFAQYF. The chain couples TRBV14 to TRBJ2-3, with TRBD2 as a possible D gene (6 bases). Looked up from germline, CDR1 is SGHDN and CDR2 is FVKESK. Trimming pared 2 bases from V and 10 bases from J, leaving 10 bases between. The CDR3 sequence is 12 residues long. Filled out from reference TRBV14 and TRBJ2-3, the complete variable domain reads EAGVTQFPSHSVIEKGQTVTLRCDPISGHDNLYWYRRVMGKEIKFLLHFVKESKQDESGMPNNRFLAERTGGTYSTLKVQPAELEDSGVYFCASSQSGFAQYFGPGTRLTVL.

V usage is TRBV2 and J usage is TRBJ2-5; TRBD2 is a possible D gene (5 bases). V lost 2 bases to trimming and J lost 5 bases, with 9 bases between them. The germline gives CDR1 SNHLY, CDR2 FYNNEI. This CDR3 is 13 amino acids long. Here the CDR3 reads CASSERIAETQYF. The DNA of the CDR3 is TGTGCCAGCAGTGAACGGATAGCGGAGACCCAGTACTTC.

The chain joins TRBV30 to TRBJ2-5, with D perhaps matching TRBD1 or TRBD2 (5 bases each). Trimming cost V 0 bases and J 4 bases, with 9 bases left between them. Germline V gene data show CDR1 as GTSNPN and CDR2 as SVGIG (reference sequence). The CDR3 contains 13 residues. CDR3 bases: TGTGCCTGGAGTGTACGGGGCTCAGAGACCCAGTACTTC. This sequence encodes CAWSVRGSETQYF.